The 25 T cell receptor beta chains given below trace back to one sample, sequenced in a study of Graves' ophthalmopathy and Graves' hyperthyroidism. CDR3 regions of TCR beta were amplified from RNA transcripts. Amplification began with first-round RT-PCR using HTBI primers, then second-round multiplex PCR was performed. TCRdb re-derived calls from the multiplex PCR reads in MiXCR, one entry per CDR3 protein. The sample holds about 500,000 distinct CDR3 sequences, just under 40% seen once. The sample taken for sequencing was peripheral blood or thyroid tissue (not recorded which). The receptors shown here come from an adult man with Graves' hyperthyroidism.

This clonotype was detected many times. This sequence joins TRBV5-8 and TRBJ2-7; possibly TRBD1 for D (5 bases). The CDR3 spans 14 residues. From germline, CDR1 is SGHTS and CDR2 YDEGEE. Trimming cost V 4 bases and J 2 bases, with 13 bases left between them. The chain's CDR3 is CASSTPRETYEQYF. Here the CDR3 DNA reads TGTGCCAGCAGCACACCCAGGGAAACCTACGAGCAGTACTTC.

Many counts were recorded for this clonotype. The J gene is TRBJ2-5, the V gene TRBV12-3 or TRBV12-4; weak D call: TRBD2 (7 bases). The V and J ends lost 2 bases and 3 bases respectively, with 10 bases between them. This CDR3 region has 14 residues. The CDR3 DNA follows: TGTGCCAGCAGTTTATGGGGGGGCGAAGAGACCCAGTACTTC. As protein: CASSLWGGEETQYF.

This clonotype has only a few counts. This chain joins TRBV6-1 and TRBJ2-7; possibly TRBD2 for D (5 bases). Trimming took off 2 bases at V and 5 bases at J, with 13 bases between the two ends. Looked up from germline, CDR1 is MNHNS and CDR2 is SASEGT. This CDR3 has 14 amino acids. The CDR3 protein is CASSERLALDEQYF. The DNA for the CDR3 is TGTGCCAGCAGTGAAAGGCTAGCTTTAGACGAGCAGTACTTC.

This clonotype was found a few times. This chain uses TRBV29-1 with TRBJ2-7, with D unresolved. With the DNA end fitting TRBJ2-1 better, the J assignment may be wrong. The CDR3 is 12 residues long. Looked up from germline, CDR1 is SQVTM and CDR2 is ANQGSEA. CDR3 DNA sequence: TGCAGCGGAGGTAAGGTGCGGAATGAGCAGTTCTTC. It is translated as CSGGKVRNEQFF.

The CDR3 DNA is TGTGCCAGTAAAAGGTCTGGGACAGGGGTCAGCGAGCAGTTCTTC. This gives the protein CASKRSGTGVSEQFF. The rearrangement uses TRBV19 and TRBJ2-7, with 10 nucleotides matching TRBD1. The DNA end is more similar to TRBJ2-1, so the J call may be wrong. The CDR3 length is 15 residues. Germline CDR1 LNHDA, CDR2 SQIVND (reference sequence).

The chain couples TRBV7-8 to TRBJ1-6, with D maybe TRBD1 (5 bases). Trimming pared 2 bases from V and 7 bases from J, leaving 18 bases between. The germline V gene encodes CDR1 SGHVS and CDR2 FQNEAQ. This CDR3 spans 17 amino acids. The CDR3 nucleotides read TGTGCCAGCAGCTTACCCCCCGGACCAGGGTCGAATTCACCCCTCCACTTT. It specifies CASSLPPGPGSNSPLHF.

This clonotype was seen repeatedly, ten times or more. The chain links TRBV12-3 or TRBV12-4 to TRBJ2-7, with TRBD2 identical over 7 bases. The CDR3 length is 13 residues. The DNA of the CDR3 is TGTGCAACCAGTTGGGAGGGTCTGGGCGAGCAGTACTTC. Protein sequence: CATSWEGLGEQYF.

This clonotype was observed at least ten times. The rearrangement joins TRBV20-1 to TRBJ2-5; 10 bases fit TRBD2. V shed 4 bases, J shed 2 bases, and the junction held 4 bases outside the gene matches. Germline V gene lookup returns CDR1 DFQATT and CDR2 SNEGSKA (reference sequence). This CDR3 has 14 amino acids. Here the CDR3 DNA reads TGCAGTGCTATCGAGCGGGAGGGGCAAGAGACCCAGTACTTC. It yields the protein CSAIEREGQETQYF.

The sample holds a few counts of this clonotype. The rearrangement joins TRBV9 to TRBJ1-2; D not resolved. CDR3 length equals 16 residues. With 4 bases removed from V and 2 bases from J, the gap between germline ends came to 18 bases. The germline CDR1 and CDR2 sequences are SGDLS and YYNGEE. This chain's CDR3 is CASSSESRVANYGYTF. CDR3 DNA: TGTGCCAGCAGCTCGGAATCCCGGGTCGCAAACTATGGCTACACCTTC.

This clonotype was seen a handful of times. V gene TRBV19 combines with J gene TRBJ2-2; D is uncertain. V shed 6 bases and J shed 3 bases, with 11 bases lying between them. From germline, CDR1 is LNHDA and CDR2 SQIVND (reference sequence). The CDR3 length is 14 residues. DNA of the CDR3: TGTGCCAGTAGAGGGCTAGGCGACACCGGGGAGCTGTTTTTT. Its protein product is CASRGLGDTGELFF.

In this sample, this clonotype turned up many times. V and J are TRBV20-1 and TRBJ2-5, with D hard to call. V was trimmed by 5 bases and J by 5 bases, leaving 12 bases between them. The CDR3 contains 12 residues. CDR1 and CDR2 (germline): DFQATT, SNEGSKA (reference sequence). CDR3 region: CSAPGQFETQYF. The CDR3 region has the DNA TGCAGTGCTCCTGGCCAATTCGAGACCCAGTACTTC.

Notes on this clonotype: This may be a read error: a much more frequent sequence differs by one nucleotide. This chain joins TRBV7-9 and TRBJ2-2; D is unclear. The CDR3 sequence is 13 residues long. Germline lookup yields CDR1 SEHNR and CDR2 FQNEAQ (reference sequence). Trimming shortened V by 7 bases and J by 8 bases, and 14 bases separated the two germline ends. The CDR3 spells CASNSGSMGELFF. As DNA, the CDR3 is TGTGCCAGCAACTCCGGGTCCATGGGGGAGCTGTTTTTT.

At least ten counts were recorded for this clonotype. The chain carries TRBV19 and TRBJ1-1; D is undetermined. Trimming left V 3 bases short and J 1 base short, with 9 bases between. Germline CDR1 LNHDA, CDR2 SQIVND (reference sequence). The CDR3 runs 14 residues. CDR3: CASSIGWENTEAFF. The CDR3 DNA follows: TGTGCCAGTAGTATCGGGTGGGAGAACACTGAAGCTTTCTTT.

The chain uses TRBV18 and TRBJ1-2, with 7 bases aligning to TRBD1. From germline, CDR1 is KGHSH and CDR2 LQKENI. The CDR3 loop spans 11 amino acids. The trim removed 8 bases at V and 6 bases at J, leaving 3 bases unmatched. The chain's CDR3 is CASTDRDGYTF. CDR3 coding DNA: TGTGCCAGCACAGACAGGGATGGCTACACCTTC.

The J gene is TRBJ2-3, the V gene TRBV5-4; 9 bases map to TRBD1. Germline CDR1 is SGHNT and CDR2 is YYREEE (reference sequence). J was trimmed by 0 bases and V by 2 bases; bases with no gene match: 16. This CDR3 has 20 residues. CDR3 nucleotide sequence: TGTGCCAGCAGCTTCCCGATCGGACAGGGGACTACTACGAGCACAGATACGCAGTATTTT. This translates into CASSFPIGQGTTTSTDTQYF.

The chain joins TRBV2 to TRBJ2-3; D gene ambiguous. V was cut by 3 bases and J by 2 bases, with 6 bases left in between. Germline assignment: CDR1 SNHLY and CDR2 FYNNEI. CDR3 length equals 13 residues. The CDR3 coding sequence is TGTGCCAGCAGTGATCAGGCCACAGATACGCAGTATTTT. It codes for CASSDQATDTQYF.

The chain recombines TRBV29-1 with TRBJ1-2; 8 nucleotides match TRBD1. The CDR3 extends over 15 amino acids. Germline loops: CDR1 SQVTM, CDR2 ANQGSEA. V trimming: 8 bases; J trimming: 4 bases; junction bases outside the gene matches: 15. The CDR3 spells CSLRQGPPARYGYTF. In nucleotides, the CDR3 is TGCAGCTTGCGACAGGGGCCCCCAGCCCGCTATGGCTACACCTTC.

This clonotype was seen repeatedly, ten times or more. This chain links TRBV13 with TRBJ2-5; D unclear. The germline V gene has CDR1 PRHDT and CDR2 FYEKMQ (reference sequence). V was cut by 5 bases and J by 1 base, with 8 bases left in between. This CDR3 contains 13 residues. The CDR3 coding sequence is TGTGCCAGCAGCCCAAGATCCCAAGAGACCCAGTACTTC. Translated, it gives CASSPRSQETQYF.

A note on this clonotype: A read error may be the cause here, since a much bigger clone is one base away. The rearrangement uses TRBV5-4 and TRBJ1-2, with D perhaps matching TRBD1 (6 bases). The CDR3 runs 14 residues. Germline loops: CDR1 SGHNT, CDR2 YYREEE (reference sequence). CDR3 nucleotide sequence: TGTGCCTGCAGCACACCCGGACAGTTCTGGGGCTACACCTTC. Translated, it gives CACSTPGQFWGYTF.

In its sample, this clonotype was seen many times. V and J are TRBV7-9 and TRBJ2-7; D call uncertain. Trimming pared 5 bases from V and 3 bases from J, leaving 11 bases between. Germline V CDR1 and CDR2: SEHNR, FQNEAQ (reference sequence). The CDR3 spans 13 residues. As DNA, the CDR3 is TGTGCCAGCAGCCTCTCCGCCAGCTACGAGCAGTACTTC. Translated: CASSLSASYEQYF.

This clonotype was observed at least ten times. At one of its ends the junction is not consistent with the germline gene, which may arise from a read error. V is TRBV11-2 and J is TRBJ1-1, with no clear D. Germline V lookup: CDR1 SGHAT, CDR2 FQNNGV. CDR3 length: 13 residues. The CDR3 coding sequence is TGCGCCAGCAGCTTGCTACGGAACACTGAAGCTTTCTTT. Protein sequence: CASSLLRNTEAFF. The full variable domain, in which reference TRBV11-2 and TRBJ1-1 provide the parts outside the CDR3, is EAGVAQSPRYKIIEKRQSVAFWCNPISGHATLYWYQQILGQGPKLLIQFQNNGVVDDSQLPKDRFSAERLKGVDSTLKIQPAKLEDSAVYLCASSLLRNTEAFFGQGTRLTVV.

CDR3 nucleotides: TGTGCCAGCAAGGCAGGAGAAAAACTGTTTTTT. It specifies CASKAGEKLFF. V gene TRBV2 combines with J gene TRBJ1-4; D ambiguous. Germline V gene lookup returns CDR1 SNHLY and CDR2 FYNNEI. V was shortened by 7 bases and J by 8 bases, with 8 bases between the two germline ends. The length of the CDR3 is 11 residues.

The rearrangement joins TRBV29-1 to TRBJ2-1, with D tentatively TRBD2 (6 bases). V was shortened by 1 base and J by 4 bases, with 14 bases between the two germline ends. The CDR3 consists of 15 residues. The germline gives CDR1 SQVTM, CDR2 ANQGSEA. The CDR3 region has the DNA TGCAGCGTTGAAGCGGGTAGCGGCCGATACAATGAGCAGTTCTTC. It specifies CSVEAGSGRYNEQFF.

The chain recombines TRBV11-2 with TRBJ2-5, with 10 bases matching TRBD1. CDR3 size: 15 residues. Germline V lookup: CDR1 SGHAT, CDR2 FQNNGV. The trim removed 1 base at V and 4 bases at J, leaving 3 bases unmatched. The chain's CDR3 is CASSLGDRGLETQYF. CDR3 bases: TGTGCCAGCAGCTTAGGGGACAGGGGATTAGAGACCCAGTACTTC.

As to this clonotype: This CDR3 fails to terminate in the conserved phenylalanine or tryptophan, so it likely reflects a read error. It is unclear where the CDR3 begins or ends on the DNA, so no DNA is shown, and the CDR3 is as TCRdb lists it. The chain combines TRBV20-1 with TRBJ2-7; whether TRBD2, the table's D call, matches the DNA was not checked. The CDR3 adds up to 10 amino acids, both ends counted. Germline CDR1 DFQATT, CDR2 SNEGSKA (reference sequence). CDR3 loop: CSARGKPRTS.